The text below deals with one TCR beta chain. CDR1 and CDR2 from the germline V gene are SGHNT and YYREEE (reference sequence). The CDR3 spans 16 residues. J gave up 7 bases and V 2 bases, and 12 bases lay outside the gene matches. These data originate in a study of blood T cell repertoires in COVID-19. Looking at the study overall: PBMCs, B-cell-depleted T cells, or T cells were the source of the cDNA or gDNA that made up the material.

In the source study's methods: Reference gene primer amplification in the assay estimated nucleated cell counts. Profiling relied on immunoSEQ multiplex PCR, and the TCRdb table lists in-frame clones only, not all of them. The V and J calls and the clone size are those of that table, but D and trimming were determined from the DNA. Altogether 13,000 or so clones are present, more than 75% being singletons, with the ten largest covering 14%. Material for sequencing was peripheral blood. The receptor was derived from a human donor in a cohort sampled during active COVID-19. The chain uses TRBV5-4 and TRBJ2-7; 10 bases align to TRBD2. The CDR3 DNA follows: TGTGCCAGCAGCTTCGGTACTAGCGGGATCCCACGGGAGCAGTACTTC. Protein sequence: CASSFGTSGIPREQYF. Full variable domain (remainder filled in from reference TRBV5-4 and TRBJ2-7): ETGVTQSPTHLIKTRGQQVTLRCSSQSGHNTVSWYQQALGQGPQFIFQYYREEENGRGNFPPRFSGLQFPNYSSELNVNALELDDSALYLCASSFGTSGIPREQYFGPGTRLTVT.